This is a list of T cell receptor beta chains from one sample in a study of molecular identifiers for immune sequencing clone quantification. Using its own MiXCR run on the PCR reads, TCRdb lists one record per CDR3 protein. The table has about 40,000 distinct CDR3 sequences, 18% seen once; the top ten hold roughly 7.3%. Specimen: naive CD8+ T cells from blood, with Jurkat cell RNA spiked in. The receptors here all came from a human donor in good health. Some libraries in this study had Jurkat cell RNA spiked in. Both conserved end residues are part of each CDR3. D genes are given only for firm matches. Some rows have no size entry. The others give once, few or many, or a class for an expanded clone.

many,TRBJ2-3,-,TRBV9,TGTGCCAGCTGTCACCCGGACTTCCCAGATACGCAGTATTTT,CASCHPDFPDTQYF
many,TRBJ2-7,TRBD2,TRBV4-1,TGCGCCAGCAGCCAAGGGGGGCCGGCTAGCGGGGGCTCCTACGAGCAGTACTTC,CASSQGGPASGGSYEQYF
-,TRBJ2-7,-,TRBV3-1,TGTGCCAGCAGCCCCCTAAGACTAGTGAACTCCTACGAGCAGTACTTC,CASSPLRLVNSYEQYF
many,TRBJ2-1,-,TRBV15,TGTGCCACCACTATGGACTACCCCTCCTACAATGAGCAGTTCTTC,CATTMDYPSYNEQFF
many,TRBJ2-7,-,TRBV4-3,TGCGCCAGCAGCCAGGTACAGGATTCACCCTACGAGCAGTACTTC,CASSQVQDSPYEQYF
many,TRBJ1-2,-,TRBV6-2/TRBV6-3,TGTGCCAGCAGTTCCCTGACAGCTTACTATGGCTACACCTTC,CASSSLTAYYGYTF
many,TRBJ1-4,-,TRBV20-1,TGCAGTGCTATTAATGAAAAACTGTTTTTT,CSAINEKLFF
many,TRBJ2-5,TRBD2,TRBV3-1,TGTGCCAGCAGCCAAGTTGGAGTAGGGCTAGCGGGGGGCGGAAAGACCCAGTACTTC,CASSQVGVGLAGGGKTQYF
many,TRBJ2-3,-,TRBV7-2,TGTGCCAGCAGCTCGATGGGTGGTGATACGCAGTATTTT,CASSSMGGDTQYF
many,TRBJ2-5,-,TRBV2,TGTGCCAGCGAGATGGGGATGGGGGAGACCCAGTACTTC,CASEMGMGETQYF
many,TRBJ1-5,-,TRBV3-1,TGTGCCAGCAGCTCTGACCCGACGGGACAGCCCCAGCATTTT,CASSSDPTGQPQHF
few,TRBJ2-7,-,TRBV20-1,TGCAGTGTCCCAGTCAGCTCCTACGAGCAGTACTTC,CSVPVSSYEQYF
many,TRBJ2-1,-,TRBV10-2,TGCGCCAGCAGTGAGCTGGCCCAGAGGGGCTATGAGCAGTTCTTC,CASSELAQRGYEQFF
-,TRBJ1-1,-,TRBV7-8,TGTGCCAGCAGCTCAAGACAGAACACTGAAGCTTTCTTT,CASSSRQNTEAFF
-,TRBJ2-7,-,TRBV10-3,TGTGCCATCAGTGAGTCGAACTACTGGGCTCCCTCCTACGAGCAGTACTTC,CAISESNYWAPSYEQYF
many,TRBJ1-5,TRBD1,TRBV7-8,TGTGCCAGCAGCTTAAGGGGGACAGGGCGGCAGCCCCAGCATTTT,CASSLRGTGRQPQHF
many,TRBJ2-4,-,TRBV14,TGTGCCAGCAGCCATTGGCAGGGCCAGAACATTCAGTACTTC,CASSHWQGQNIQYF
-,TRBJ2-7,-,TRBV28,TGTGCCAGCAGTTTATCGTGGGCCTCCGGCTACGAGCAGTACTTC,CASSLSWASGYEQYF
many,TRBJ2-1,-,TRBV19,TGTGCCAGTAGTATTCTGACCCTATGGTTCTTC,CASSILTLWFF
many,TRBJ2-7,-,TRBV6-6,TGTGCCAGCAGTTACTCGCGGGTGGCGGGGACCTACGAGCAGTACTTC,CASSYSRVAGTYEQYF
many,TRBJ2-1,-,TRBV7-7,TGTGCCAGCAGCTTCTTAGGGGGTGAGCAGTTCTTC,CASSFLGGEQFF
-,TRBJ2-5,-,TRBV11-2,TGTGCCAGCAGCAAGTACCAAGAGACCCAGTACTTC,CASSKYQETQYF
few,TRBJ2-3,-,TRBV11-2,TGTGCCAGCACTCCCGAGGCGGCTTTCACAGATACGCAGTATTTT,CASTPEAAFTDTQYF
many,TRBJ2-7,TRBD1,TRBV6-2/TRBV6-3,TGTGCCAGCAGTGACAGGGCGCCCTACGAGCAGTACTTC,CASSDRAPYEQYF
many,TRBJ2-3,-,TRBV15,TGTGCCACCAGCGTAACCCGGCACAGCACAGATACGCAGTATTTT,CATSVTRHSTDTQYF
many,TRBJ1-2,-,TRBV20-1,TGCAGTACCCCCCGGGGGGAGAGCTATGGCTACACCTTC,CSTPRGESYGYTF
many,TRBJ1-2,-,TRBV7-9,TGTGCCAGCAGGATGCCGGGGCCCCATGGCTACACCTTC,CASRMPGPHGYTF
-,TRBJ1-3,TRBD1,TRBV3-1,TGTGCCAGCAGCCAAGGGTCCGGCAGGGGGCTTGGAAACACCATATATTTT,CASSQGSGRGLGNTIYF
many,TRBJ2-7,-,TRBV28,TGTGCCAGCAGTTCCCCCGGGGGCGGCTACGAGCAGTACTTC,CASSSPGGGYEQYF
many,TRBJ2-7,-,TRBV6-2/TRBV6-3,TGTGCCAGCAATGACCACGGTGGATGGGAGCAGTACTTC,CASNDHGGWEQYF
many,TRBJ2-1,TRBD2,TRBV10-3,TGTGCCATCATCAGTACGGTCCTAGCGGCCCTGAGCTCCTACAATGAGCAGTTCTTC,CAIISTVLAALSSYNEQFF
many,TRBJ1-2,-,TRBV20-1,TGCAGTGCTAGAGATCTGGGAGGCATACGAAACTATGGCTACACCTTC,CSARDLGGIRNYGYTF
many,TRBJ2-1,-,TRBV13,TGTGCCAGCAGCTTAGGGATGGACCAGCAGTTCTTC,CASSLGMDQQFF
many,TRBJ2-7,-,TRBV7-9,TGTGCCAGCAGCTTAGGTAGGCCCTGGGGTGAGCAGTACTTC,CASSLGRPWGEQYF
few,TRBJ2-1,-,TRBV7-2,TGTGCCAGCAGCTTAGACAGAACCTACAATGAGCAGTTCTTC,CASSLDRTYNEQFF
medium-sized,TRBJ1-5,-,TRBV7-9,TGTGCCAGCAGCTTAGGACGCAATCAGCCCCAGCATTTT,CASSLGRNQPQHF
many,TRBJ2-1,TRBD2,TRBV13,TGTGCCAGCAGCCTCCCCCAGGGACTAGGCCATGAGCAGTTCTTC,CASSLPQGLGHEQFF
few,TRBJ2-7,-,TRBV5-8,TGTGCCAGCAGCTTGGCTTCCAATACCTACGAGCAGTACTTC,CASSLASNTYEQYF
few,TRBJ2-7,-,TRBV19,TGTGCCAGTAGTATAGATCGGTACACCGAGTACGAGCAGTACTTC,CASSIDRYTEYEQYF
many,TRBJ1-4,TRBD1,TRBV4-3,TGCGCCAGCAGCCAACTTACAGGGGCGGGTGAAAAACTGTTTTTT,CASSQLTGAGEKLFF
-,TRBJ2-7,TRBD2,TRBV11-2,TGTGCCAGCAGCTTATTGGGGGGGGTATACGAGCAGTACTTC,CASSLLGGVYEQYF
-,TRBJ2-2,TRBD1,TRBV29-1,TGCAGCGCAACAGGGGGCACCGGGGAGCTGTTTTTT,CSATGGTGELFF